The 5 T cell receptor beta chains in this list originate from one sample, sequenced in a study of T cells in Graves' hyperthyroidism and ophthalmopathy (dated by TCRdb to between 2017 and 2020). To prepare the library, multiplex PCR was applied. Sequencing used an Illumina HiSeq 2000. The TCR beta CDR3 regions were amplified from RNA transcripts. The TCR CDR3 was subjected to a first round of RT-PCR using the HTBI primer set and the Qiagen OneStep RT-PCR kit. TCRdb reprocessing: public reads trimmed at Q25 with fastp, clones called with MiXCR, in-frame beta chains kept. Every entry covers one CDR3 protein and lists the most common genes and DNA from its rows. This sample holds hundreds of thousands of distinct CDR3 sequences; more than 14% were observed only once. The ten largest clones represent under 15% of the sample. Material: blood. The receptors come from a woman between 45 and 65 years old with Graves' ophthalmopathy.

The chain joins TRBV18 to TRBJ2-7; 10 bases are shared with TRBD1. Matching the DNA end better, TRBJ2-1 makes the J call doubtful. The germline V gene encodes CDR1 KGHSH and CDR2 LQKENI. The CDR3 spans 13 residues. CDR3 amino acids: CASSRDRGYEQFF. CDR3 sequence (DNA): TGTGCCTCATCTCGGGACAGGGGTTACGAGCAGTTCTTC.

This clonotype was counted many times. V usage is TRBV6-1 and J usage is TRBJ1-1; D may be TRBD1 (5 bases). Trimming took 5 bases from V and 4 from J, leaving 14 bases between them. This CDR3 region has 14 residues. Per germline, CDR1 MNHNS and CDR2 SASEGT. The CDR3: CASSYSSGTTEAFF. The CDR3 DNA is TGTGCCAGCAGTTATTCCTCGGGGACCACTGAAGCTTTCTTT.

This clonotype was counted ten times or more. This rearrangement joins TRBV18 to TRBJ1-1; D call uncertain. The CDR3 is 14 residues long. Germline CDR1 KGHSH, CDR2 LQKENI. With 2 bases removed from V and 0 bases from J, the gap between germline ends came to 7 bases. CDR3 coding DNA: TGTGCCAGCTCACCAAACTCCCTGAACACTGAAGCTTTCTTT. It yields the protein CASSPNSLNTEAFF. Full variable domain (rest looked up from reference TRBV18 and TRBJ1-1): NAGVMQNPRHLVRRRGQEARLRCSPMKGHSHVYWYRQLPEEGLKFMVYLQKENIIDESGMPKERFSAEFPKEGPSILRIQQVVRGDSAAYFCASSPNSLNTEAFFGQGTRLTVV.

This clonotype was seen a handful of times. An end of the junction differs from the germline gene, which may be a read error. The gene calls are TRBV6-2 or TRBV6-3 and TRBJ1-5; no firm D call. In germline, CDR1 is MNHEY, CDR2 SVGEGT. This CDR3 region has 13 residues. The CDR3 DNA is TGTGCCAGCAGTTACGGTCTCAATCAGCCCCGGCATTTT. Residues: CASSYGLNQPRHF.

This clonotype turned up a few times. The chain combines TRBV20-1 with TRBJ2-2; D is possibly TRBD1 (6 bases). Trimming removed 6 bases at V and 2 bases at J, with 13 bases between. Germline CDR1 and CDR2: DFQATT and SNEGSKA (reference sequence). CDR3 size: 14 residues. CDR3 residues: CSASGTRNTGELFF. CDR3 DNA: TGCAGTGCCTCCGGGACACGAAACACCGGGGAGCTGTTTTTT.